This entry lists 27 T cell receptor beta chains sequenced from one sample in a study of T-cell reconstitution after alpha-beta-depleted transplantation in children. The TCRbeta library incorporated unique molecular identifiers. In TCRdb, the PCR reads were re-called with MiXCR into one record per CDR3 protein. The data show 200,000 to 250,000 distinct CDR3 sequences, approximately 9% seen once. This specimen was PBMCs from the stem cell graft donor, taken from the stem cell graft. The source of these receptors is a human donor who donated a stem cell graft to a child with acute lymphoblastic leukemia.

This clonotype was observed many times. The CDR3 loop reads CASSQDTTGNEQFF. The DNA for the CDR3 is TGCGCCAGCAGCCAAGACACCACAGGGAATGAGCAGTTCTTC. The chain carries TRBV4-3 and TRBJ2-1; D is possibly TRBD1 (6 bases). CDR3 length: 14 amino acids. Germline values: CDR1 LGHNA, CDR2 YSLEER. The germline V and J ends were trimmed by 0 bases and 7 bases, with 10 bases remaining between them.

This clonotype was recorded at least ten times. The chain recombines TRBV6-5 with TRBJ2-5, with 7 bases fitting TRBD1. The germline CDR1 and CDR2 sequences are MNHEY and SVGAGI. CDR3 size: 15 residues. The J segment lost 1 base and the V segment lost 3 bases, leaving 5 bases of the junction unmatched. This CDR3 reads CASSYQTGIQETQYF. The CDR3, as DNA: TGTGCCAGCAGTTATCAGACAGGGATCCAAGAGACCCAGTACTTC.

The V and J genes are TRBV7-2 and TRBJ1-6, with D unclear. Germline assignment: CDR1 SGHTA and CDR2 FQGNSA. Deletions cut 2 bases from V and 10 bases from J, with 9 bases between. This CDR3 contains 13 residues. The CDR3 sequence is CASSLRQGSPLHF. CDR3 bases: TGTGCCAGCAGCTTACGTCAAGGGTCACCCCTCCACTTT.

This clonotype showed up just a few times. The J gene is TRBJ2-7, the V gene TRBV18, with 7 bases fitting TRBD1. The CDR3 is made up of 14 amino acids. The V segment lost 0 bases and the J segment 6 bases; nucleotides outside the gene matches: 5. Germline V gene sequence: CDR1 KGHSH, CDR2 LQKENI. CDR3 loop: CASSPPGTEGEQYF. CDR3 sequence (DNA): TGTGCCAGCTCACCACCCGGGACAGAGGGCGAGCAGTACTTC.

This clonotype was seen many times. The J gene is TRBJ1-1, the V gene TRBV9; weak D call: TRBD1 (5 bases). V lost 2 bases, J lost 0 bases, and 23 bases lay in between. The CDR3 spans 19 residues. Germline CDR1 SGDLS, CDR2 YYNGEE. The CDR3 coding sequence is TGTGCCAGCAGCGTTCAGGGCTATGGGGCCGGGGCGATGAACACTGAAGCTTTCTTT. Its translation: CASSVQGYGAGAMNTEAFF.

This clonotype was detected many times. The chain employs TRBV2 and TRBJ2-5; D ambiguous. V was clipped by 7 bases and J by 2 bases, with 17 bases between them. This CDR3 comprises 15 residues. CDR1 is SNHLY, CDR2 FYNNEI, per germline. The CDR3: CASIYTLQLQETQYF. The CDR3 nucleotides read TGTGCCAGCATATACACCCTACAACTACAAGAGACCCAGTACTTC.

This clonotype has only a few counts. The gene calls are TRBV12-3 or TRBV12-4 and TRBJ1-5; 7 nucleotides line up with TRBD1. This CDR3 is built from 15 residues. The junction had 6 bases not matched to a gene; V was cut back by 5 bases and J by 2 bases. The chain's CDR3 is CASSLQGPGNQPQHF. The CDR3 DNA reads TGTGCCAGCAGTCTACAGGGGCCCGGCAATCAGCCCCAGCATTTT.

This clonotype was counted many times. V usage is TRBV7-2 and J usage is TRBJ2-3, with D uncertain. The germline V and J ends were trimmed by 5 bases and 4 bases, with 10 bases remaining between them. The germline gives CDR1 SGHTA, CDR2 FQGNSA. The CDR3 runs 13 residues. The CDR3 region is CASSTTRADTQYF. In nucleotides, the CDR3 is TGTGCCAGCAGCACTACCCGAGCAGATACGCAGTATTTT.

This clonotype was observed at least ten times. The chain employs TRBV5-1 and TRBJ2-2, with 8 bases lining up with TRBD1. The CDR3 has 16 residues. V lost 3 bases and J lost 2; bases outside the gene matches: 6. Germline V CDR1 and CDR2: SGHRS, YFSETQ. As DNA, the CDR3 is TGCGCCAGCAGCTGGACGGGACAGGCTAACACCGGGGAGCTGTTTTTT. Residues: CASSWTGQANTGELFF.

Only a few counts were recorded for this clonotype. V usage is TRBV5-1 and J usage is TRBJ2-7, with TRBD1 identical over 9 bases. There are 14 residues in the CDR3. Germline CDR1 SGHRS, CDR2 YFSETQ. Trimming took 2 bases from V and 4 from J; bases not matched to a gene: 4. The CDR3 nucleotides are TGCGCCAGCAGCTTAGGGACAGGGATGTACGAGCAGTACTTC. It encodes CASSLGTGMYEQYF.

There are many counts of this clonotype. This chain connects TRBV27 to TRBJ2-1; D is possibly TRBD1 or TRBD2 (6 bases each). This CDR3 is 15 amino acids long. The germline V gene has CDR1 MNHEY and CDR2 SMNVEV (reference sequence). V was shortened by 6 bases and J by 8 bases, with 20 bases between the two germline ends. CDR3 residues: CASRPRGVRGDEQFF. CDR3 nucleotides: TGTGCCAGCAGACCTAGGGGGGTGAGAGGCGATGAGCAGTTCTTC.

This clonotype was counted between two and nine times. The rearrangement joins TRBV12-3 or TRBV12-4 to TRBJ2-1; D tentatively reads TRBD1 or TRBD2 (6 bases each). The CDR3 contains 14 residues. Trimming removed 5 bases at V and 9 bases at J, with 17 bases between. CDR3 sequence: CASSPTGARGEQFF. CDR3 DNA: TGTGCCAGCAGTCCAACGGGGGCACGGGGTGAGCAGTTCTTC.

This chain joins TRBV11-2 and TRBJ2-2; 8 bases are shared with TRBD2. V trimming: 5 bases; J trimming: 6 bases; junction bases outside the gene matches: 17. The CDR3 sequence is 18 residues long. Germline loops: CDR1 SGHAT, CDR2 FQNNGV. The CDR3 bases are TGTGCCAGCAGCCCGGCTTTATTGAGCGGGGGATCGGCCGGGGAGCTGTTTTTT. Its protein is CASSPALLSGGSAGELFF.

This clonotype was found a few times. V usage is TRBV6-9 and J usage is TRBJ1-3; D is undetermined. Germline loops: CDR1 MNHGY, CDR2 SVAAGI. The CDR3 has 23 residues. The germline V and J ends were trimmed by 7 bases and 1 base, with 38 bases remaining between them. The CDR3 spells CASTLQARFGVPGRTRSGNTIYF. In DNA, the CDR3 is TGTGCCAGCACCCTCCAAGCCAGGTTCGGGGTGCCCGGTCGCACTAGGTCTGGAAACACCATATATTTT.

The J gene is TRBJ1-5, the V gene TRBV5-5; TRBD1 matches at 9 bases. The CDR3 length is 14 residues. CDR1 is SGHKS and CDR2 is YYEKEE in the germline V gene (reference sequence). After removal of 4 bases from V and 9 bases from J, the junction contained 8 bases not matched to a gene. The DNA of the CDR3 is TGTGCCAGCAGCCAGGGGACAGGGACCCGGCCCCAGCATTTT. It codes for CASSQGTGTRPQHF.

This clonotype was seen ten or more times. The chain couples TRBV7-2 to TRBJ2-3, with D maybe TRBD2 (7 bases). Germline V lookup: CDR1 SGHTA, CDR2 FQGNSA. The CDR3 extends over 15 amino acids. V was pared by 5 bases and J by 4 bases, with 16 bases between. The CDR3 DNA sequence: TGTGCCAGCAGCCCCCCGGGGGGCCTGTCAGATACGCAGTATTTT. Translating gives CASSPPGGLSDTQYF.

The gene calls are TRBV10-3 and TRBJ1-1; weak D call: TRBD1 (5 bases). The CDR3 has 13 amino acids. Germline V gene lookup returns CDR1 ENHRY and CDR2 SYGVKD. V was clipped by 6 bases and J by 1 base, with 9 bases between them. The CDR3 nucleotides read TGTGCCATCAGGCGGGACGGGAACACTGAAGCTTTCTTT. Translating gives CAIRRDGNTEAFF.

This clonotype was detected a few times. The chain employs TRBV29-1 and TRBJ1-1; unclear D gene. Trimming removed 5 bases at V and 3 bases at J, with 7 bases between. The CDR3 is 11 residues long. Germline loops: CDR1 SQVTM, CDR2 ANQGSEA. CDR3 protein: CSVHEDTEAFF. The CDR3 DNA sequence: TGCAGCGTTCATGAGGACACTGAAGCTTTCTTT.

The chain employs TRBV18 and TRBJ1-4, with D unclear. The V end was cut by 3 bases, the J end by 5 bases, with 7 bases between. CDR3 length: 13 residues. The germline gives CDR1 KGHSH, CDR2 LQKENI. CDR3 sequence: CASSPKGNEKLFF. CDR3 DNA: TGTGCCAGCTCACCGAAGGGAAATGAAAAACTGTTTTTT.

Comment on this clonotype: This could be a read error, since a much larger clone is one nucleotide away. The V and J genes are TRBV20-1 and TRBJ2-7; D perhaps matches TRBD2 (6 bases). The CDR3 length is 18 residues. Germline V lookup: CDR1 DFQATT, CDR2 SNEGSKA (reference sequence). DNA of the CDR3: TGCAGTGCTAGAGATATGCGGGGTGGCGCTATGGGGTCCTTCGAGCAGTACTTC. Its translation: CSARDMRGGAMGSFEQYF.

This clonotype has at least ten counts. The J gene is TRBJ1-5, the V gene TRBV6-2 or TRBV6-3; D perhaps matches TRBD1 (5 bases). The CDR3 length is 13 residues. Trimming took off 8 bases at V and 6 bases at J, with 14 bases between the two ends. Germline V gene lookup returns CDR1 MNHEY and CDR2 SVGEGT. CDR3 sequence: CASGGALGQPQHF. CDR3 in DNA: TGTGCCAGCGGGGGAGCCTTGGGTCAGCCCCAGCATTTT.

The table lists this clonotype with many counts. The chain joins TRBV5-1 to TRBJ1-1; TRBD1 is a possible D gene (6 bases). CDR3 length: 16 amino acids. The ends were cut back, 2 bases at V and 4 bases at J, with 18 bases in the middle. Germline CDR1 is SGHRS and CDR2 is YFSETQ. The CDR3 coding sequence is TGCGCCAGCAGCTTTGGGGGCAAGGGTCTGAGCACTGAAGCTTTCTTT. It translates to CASSFGGKGLSTEAFF.

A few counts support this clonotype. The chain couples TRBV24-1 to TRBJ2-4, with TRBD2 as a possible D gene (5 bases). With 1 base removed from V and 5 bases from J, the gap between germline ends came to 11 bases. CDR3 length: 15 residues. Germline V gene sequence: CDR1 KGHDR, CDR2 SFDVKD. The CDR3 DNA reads TGTGCCACCAGTGATTTCCGGGGTGGAGAAAACATTCAGTACTTC. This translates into CATSDFRGGENIQYF.

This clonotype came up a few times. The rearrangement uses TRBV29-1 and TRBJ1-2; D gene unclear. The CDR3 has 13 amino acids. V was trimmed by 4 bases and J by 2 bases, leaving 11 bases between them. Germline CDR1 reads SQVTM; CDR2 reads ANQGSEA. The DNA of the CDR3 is TGCAGCGTTGCCTTAGAGTCAAACTATGGCTACACCTTC. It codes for CSVALESNYGYTF.

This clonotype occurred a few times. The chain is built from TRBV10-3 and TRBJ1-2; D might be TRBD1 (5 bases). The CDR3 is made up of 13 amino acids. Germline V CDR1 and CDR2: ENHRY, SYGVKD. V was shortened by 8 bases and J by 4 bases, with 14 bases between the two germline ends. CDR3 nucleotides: TGTGCCATCGCGGCGGGGACGGCCTATGGCTACACCTTC. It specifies CAIAAGTAYGYTF.

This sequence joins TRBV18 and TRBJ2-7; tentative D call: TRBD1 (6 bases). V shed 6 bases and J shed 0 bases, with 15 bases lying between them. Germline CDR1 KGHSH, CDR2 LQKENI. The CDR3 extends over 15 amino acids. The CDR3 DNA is TGTGCCAGCTCCCTTGGGACAACCAGCTCCTACGAGCAGTACTTC. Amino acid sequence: CASSLGTTSSYEQYF.

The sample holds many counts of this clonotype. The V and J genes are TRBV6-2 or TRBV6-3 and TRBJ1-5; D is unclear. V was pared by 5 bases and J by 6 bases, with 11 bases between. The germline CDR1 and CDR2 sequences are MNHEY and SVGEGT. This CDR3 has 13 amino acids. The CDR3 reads CASSLRGVQPQHF. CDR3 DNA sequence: TGTGCCAGCAGTCTCCGGGGTGTTCAGCCCCAGCATTTT.